This is a list of T cell receptor beta chains from one sample in a study of shared clonotypes between healthy human individuals. TCRdb's copy holds only in-frame clones and misses some; the assay was immunoSEQ multiplex PCR. The sample yields 300,000 to 350,000 clones, more than 60% seen once. The material sequenced was memory CD4+ T cells sorted from blood. These receptors originate from a man aged 25-40 years in good health. CDR3s include the opening cysteine and the closing phenylalanine or tryptophan. The D gene is left open where the match is weak. Not every row has a clone size; where given, it reads once, few, many or a size class.

V	size	J	D	DNA	CDR3
TRBV7-8	-	TRBJ2-7	-	TGTGCCAGCAGGTCAGTGAACTACGAGCAGTACTTC	CASRSVNYEQYF
TRBV5-6	-	TRBJ2-1	TRBD2	TGTGCCAGCAGCTTCGAGGAGCGGGGTGAGCAGTTCTTC	CASSFEERGEQFF
TRBV18	-	TRBJ2-2	TRBD1	TGTGCCAGCTCCCCAGTACTGGGACAGGGGCGCTCGAACACCGGGGAGCTGTTTTTT	CASSPVLGQGRSNTGELFF
TRBV9	-	TRBJ2-2	TRBD1	TGTGCCAGCAGCCCAAGACAGGGAAACACCGGGGAGCTGTTTTTT	CASSPRQGNTGELFF
TRBV20-1	-	TRBJ2-7	-	TGCAGTGCTGGCCGGGGGGCCGAGCAGTACTTC	CSAGRGAEQYF
TRBV28	-	TRBJ2-6	-	TGTGCCAGCAGACCTGGGGCCAACGTCCTGACTTTC	CASRPGANVLTF
TRBV2	-	TRBJ1-1	-	TGTGCCAGCAGGGGAGACGTTAACACTGAAGCTTTCTTT	CASRGDVNTEAFF
TRBV4-3	-	TRBJ2-7	-	TGCGCCAGCAGCCAAGATACAGCGTCTAGTGAGCAGTACTTC	CASSQDTASSEQYF
TRBV13	-	TRBJ2-2	-	TGTGCCAGCAGCTTAAACCTCGGGGAGCTGTTTTTT	CASSLNLGELFF
TRBV27	few	TRBJ2-1	-	TGTGCCAGCAGAATTACAGGCCCCGCGGGCGGTGAGCAGTTCTTC	CASRITGPAGGEQFF